Listed here is a single T cell receptor (beta chain). Its antigen is as yet unknown. Produced via immunoSEQ multiplex PCR; TCRdb's table is partial and in-frame only. The sample includes about 23,000 clones, 80% to 85% of them seen just once. These data are taken from a study of T cells in localized non-small cell lung cancer. The study, taken as a whole, reports: Detection in adjacent lung was observed for a median around 59 of the top 100 tumor clones. Those with higher blood T cell density had longer overall survival.

The CDR3 is made up of 14 amino acids. V shed 3 bases, J shed 6 bases, and the junction held 6 bases outside the gene matches. Looked up from germline, CDR1 is SGHNT and CDR2 is YYREEE (reference sequence). This chain links TRBV5-4 with TRBJ1-2; 9 nucleotides align to TRBD1. The sequencing used PBMCs, collected before any cancer treatment. The clonotype comes from a man between 40 and 69 years old with stage II lung adenocarcinoma. The CDR3 region is CASSSSQGADGYTF. CDR3 nucleotides: TGTGCCAGCAGCTCCTCACAGGGGGCAGATGGCTACACCTTC.